Sequencing of this T cell receptor (beta chain) was carried out in a study of T cell responses to AZD1222 COVID-19 vaccine. Germline loops: CDR1 SGHKS, CDR2 YYEKEE (reference sequence). The CDR3 length is 16 residues. Trimming took 4 bases from V and 5 from J, leaving 21 bases between them. The data were produced by immunoSEQ multiplex PCR, yet TCRdb's version contains in-frame clones alone and is incomplete. The sample contains approximately 99,000 clones, 70% to 90% of which appear only once. Comments on this clone: Antigen specificity is unknown.

Study observations and caveats: Samples come after the peak T cell response, not at day 14.

Sequencing used peripheral blood, obtained on day 0 of AZD1222 vaccination. V is TRBV5-5 and J is TRBJ1-2, with a weak D call TRBD1 (5 bases). The receptor comes from an adult in good health. DNA for the CDR3: TGTGCCAGCAGCCCCAATTCGCGGCAGGGAGGGTATGGCTACACCTTC. Translating gives CASSPNSRQGGYGYTF. The whole variable domain, filled in from reference TRBV5-5 and TRBJ1-2, reads DAGVTQSPTHLIKTRGQQVTLRCSPISGHKSVSWYQQVLGQGPQFIFQYYEKEERGRGNFPDRFSARQFPNYSSELNVNALLLGDSALYLCASSPNSRQGGYGYTFGSGTRLTVV.